There are a few counts of the clone carrying this TCR beta chain. Its specificity is unknown. Because the CDR3's place on the DNA is in doubt, the DNA is left out and the CDR3 is given as listed by TCRdb. TCRdb used MiXCR to reprocess the reads, holding one entry per CDR3 protein. The sample includes 900,000 to 950,000 distinct CDR3 sequences, less than 35% seen only once; the top ten take over 13%. Germline loops: CDR1 ENHRY, CDR2 SYGVKD. The CDR3 region is 15 residues in length, termini included. This specimen belongs to a study of T cell repertoires in cytomegalovirus infection. The starting material was cultured CD8+ T cells from PBMCs, obtained from culture after CMV antigen stimulation. The sequence was collected from a human donor in good health (CMV status not recorded). Some clones in this sample may be carry-over from other donors' samples. The rearrangement links TRBV10-3 to TRBJ2-7; whether TRBD1, the table's D call, matches the DNA was not checked. This CDR3 is CAISTSGRDSYEQYF.